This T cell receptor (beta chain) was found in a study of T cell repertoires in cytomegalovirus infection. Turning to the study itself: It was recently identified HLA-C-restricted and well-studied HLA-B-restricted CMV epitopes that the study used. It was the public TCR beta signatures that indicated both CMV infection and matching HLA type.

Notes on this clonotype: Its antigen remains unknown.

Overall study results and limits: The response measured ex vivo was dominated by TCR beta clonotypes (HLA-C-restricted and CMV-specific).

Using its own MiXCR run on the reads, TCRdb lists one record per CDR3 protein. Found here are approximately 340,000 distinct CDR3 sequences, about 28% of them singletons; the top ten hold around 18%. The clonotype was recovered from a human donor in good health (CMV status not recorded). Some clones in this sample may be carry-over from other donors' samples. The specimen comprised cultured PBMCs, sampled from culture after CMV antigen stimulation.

The CDR3 DNA follows: TGCGCCAGCAGCCAAGGAATTAAGAGCTCCTACAATGAGCAGTTCTTC. This translates into CASSQGIKSSYNEQFF. The J gene is TRBJ2-1, the V gene TRBV4-1; D unresolved. The CDR3 length is 16 residues. Trimming pared 1 base from V and 0 bases from J, leaving 10 bases between. CDR1 is MGHRA, CDR2 YSYEKL, per germline.